A single sample is the source of the 3 T cell receptor beta chains below, sequenced in a study of cytomegalovirus exposure and HLA in healthy donors. The primer mix had 60 Vbeta and 13 Jbeta primers. Measured with immunoSEQ multiplex PCR; TCRdb has only the in-frame clones, and not every one. The sample has some 110,000 clones. Sequencing was done on a sample of PBMCs. The source is a man aged 18-30 years in good health and CMV-seronegative.

The chain employs TRBV9 and TRBJ1-1, with unresolved D. CDR1 and CDR2 (germline): SGDLS, YYNGEE. This CDR3 has 13 amino acids. The V end was cut by 0 bases, the J end by 7 bases, with 10 bases between. CDR3: CASSVVSGFEAFF. CDR3 nucleotide sequence: TGTGCCAGCAGCGTAGTTTCGGGTTTTGAAGCTTTCTTT.

The chain uses TRBV5-1 and TRBJ1-5, with unresolved D. Germline lookup yields CDR1 SGHRS and CDR2 YFSETQ. Trimming shortened V by 0 bases and J by 5 bases, and 12 bases separated the two germline ends. This CDR3 is built from 15 residues. For the CDR3, the DNA is TGCGCCAGCAGCTTGGCCCCGTCGGTGGATCAGCCCCAGCATTTT. It encodes CASSLAPSVDQPQHF.

The chain uses TRBV30 and TRBJ1-2; D possibly corresponds to TRBD1 (5 bases). The V and J ends lost 4 bases and 6 bases respectively, with 12 bases between them. The germline V gene has CDR1 GTSNPN and CDR2 SVGIG (reference sequence). The CDR3 is 12 amino acids. CDR3 DNA: TGTGCCTGGAATCCCCGGGGGGATGGCTACACCTTC. It yields the protein CAWNPRGDGYTF.